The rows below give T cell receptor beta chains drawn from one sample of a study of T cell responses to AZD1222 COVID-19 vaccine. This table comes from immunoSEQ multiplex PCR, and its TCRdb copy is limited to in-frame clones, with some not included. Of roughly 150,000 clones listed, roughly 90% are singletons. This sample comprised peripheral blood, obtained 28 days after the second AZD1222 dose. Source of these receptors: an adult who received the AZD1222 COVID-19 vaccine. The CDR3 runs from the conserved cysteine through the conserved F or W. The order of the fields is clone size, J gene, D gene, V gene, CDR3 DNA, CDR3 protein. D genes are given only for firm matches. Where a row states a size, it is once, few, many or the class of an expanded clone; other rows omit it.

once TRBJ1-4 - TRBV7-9 TGTGCCAGCAGCATCGACCTTTCGGGGGGTGAAAAACTGTTTTTT CASSIDLSGGEKLFF
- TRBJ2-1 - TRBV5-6 TGTGCCAGCAGCTTGAGGACGGTCCTCAATGAGCAGTTCTTC CASSLRTVLNEQFF
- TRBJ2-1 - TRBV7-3 TGTGCCAGCAGCTTAATGCCCCCTGCGGTTAGCTCCTACAATGAGCAGTTCTTC CASSLMPPAVSSYNEQFF
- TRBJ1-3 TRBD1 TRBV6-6 TGTGCCAGCAGTACAGGGGGGCCCGGAAACACCATATATTTT CASSTGGPGNTIYF
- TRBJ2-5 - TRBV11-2 TGTGCCAGCAGCTTATTGGACGGGGTCCAAGAGACCCAGTACTTC CASSLLDGVQETQYF
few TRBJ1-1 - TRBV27 TGTGCCAGCAGTTGGGGACCGAACACTGAAGCTTTCTTT CASSWGPNTEAFF
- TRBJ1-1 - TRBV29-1 TGCAGCGCTTCAAAGGGGGAGAACACTGAAGCTTTCTTT CSASKGENTEAFF
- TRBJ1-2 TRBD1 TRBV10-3 TGTGCCATCAGTTCAGGGGGCGCGGACTATGGCTACACCTTC CAISSGGADYGYTF
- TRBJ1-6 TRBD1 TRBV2 TGTGCCAGCGATGGACAGGGAGGCAATTCACCCCTCCACTTT CASDGQGGNSPLHF
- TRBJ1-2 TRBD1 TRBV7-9 TGTGCCGGGGGGGACAGGGAGAACTATGGCTACACCTTC CAGGDRENYGYTF
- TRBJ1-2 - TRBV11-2 TGTGCCAGCAGATACAGGCGCTCGGGGGGCTACACCTTC CASRYRRSGGYTF
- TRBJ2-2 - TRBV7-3 TGTGCCAGCAGCGACAGGATGCTAAACACCGGGGAGCTGTTTTTT CASSDRMLNTGELFF
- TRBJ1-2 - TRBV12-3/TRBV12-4 TGTGCCAGCAGTTTGGCCGGCTATGGCTACACCTTC CASSLAGYGYTF
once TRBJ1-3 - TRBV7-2 TGTGCCAGCAGCCTCTCAATATCTGGAAACACCATATATTTT CASSLSISGNTIYF
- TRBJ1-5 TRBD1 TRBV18 TGTGCCAGCTCACCTACAGGGGATCAGCCCCAGCATTTT CASSPTGDQPQHF
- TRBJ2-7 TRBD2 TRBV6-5 TGTGCCAGCAGTTGGGGACTAGGCTACGAGCAGTACTTC CASSWGLGYEQYF
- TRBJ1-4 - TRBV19 TGTGCCAGTAGAAGGGCACGGGGCCAGCCGGAAAAACTGTTTTTT CASRRARGQPEKLFF
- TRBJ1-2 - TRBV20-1 TGCAGTGCTAGGTCATCGAGCTACACCTTC CSARSSSYTF
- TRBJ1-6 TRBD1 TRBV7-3 TGTGCCAGCAGCTTAGCAGGGACAGAGGATTCACCCCTCCACTTT CASSLAGTEDSPLHF
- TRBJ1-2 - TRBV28 TGTGCCAGCAGTTCTCCCTCGACAGTGGCCTATGGCTACACCTTC CASSSPSTVAYGYTF
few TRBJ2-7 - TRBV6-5 TGTGCCAGCAGACCCCCGGGGTCTAGGAGCTACGAGCAGTACTTC CASRPPGSRSYEQYF
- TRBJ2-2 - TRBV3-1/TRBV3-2 TGTGCCAGCAGCTACCGGGCCTTGGGCACCGGGGAGCTGTTTTTT CASSYRALGTGELFF
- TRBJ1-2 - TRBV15 TGTGCCACCAGCAGAGATTTGGTCAGTAACTATGGCTACACCTTC CATSRDLVSNYGYTF
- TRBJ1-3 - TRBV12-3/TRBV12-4 TGTGCCACCACGCGGGGCTCTGGAAACACCATATATTTT CATTRGSGNTIYF
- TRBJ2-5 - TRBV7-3 TGTGCCAGCAGCCCGGGCGGGGCCGGAGAGACCCAGTACTTC CASSPGGAGETQYF
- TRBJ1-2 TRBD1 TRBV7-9 TGTGCCAGCAGCTTAAGACAGGGGTCGGCTAACTATGGCTACACCTTC CASSLRQGSANYGYTF
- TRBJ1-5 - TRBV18 TGTGCCAGCTCACCCGGATTCCAGCCCCAGCATTTT CASSPGFQPQHF
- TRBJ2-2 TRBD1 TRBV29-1 TGCAGCGGCGGGACAGGGTTATACACCGGGGAGCTGTTTTTT CSGGTGLYTGELFF
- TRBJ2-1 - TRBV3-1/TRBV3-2 TGTGCCAGCAGCCAAAACAACAGGATAGAGCAGTTCTTC CASSQNNRIEQFF
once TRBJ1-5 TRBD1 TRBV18 TGTGCCAGCTCACCACCGGGACAGAATAGCAATCAGCCCCAGCATTTT CASSPPGQNSNQPQHF
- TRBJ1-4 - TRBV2 TGTGCCAGCACCCCCGGTGAAAAACTGTTTTTT CASTPGEKLFF
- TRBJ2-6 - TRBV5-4 TGTGCCAGCAGCTCTGGACAGGACTACTCTGGGGCCAACGTCCTGACTTTC CASSSGQDYSGANVLTF
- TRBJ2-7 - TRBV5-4 TGTGCCAGCAGTTGGGACACGAGGAGCTCCTACGAGCAGTACTTC CASSWDTRSSYEQYF